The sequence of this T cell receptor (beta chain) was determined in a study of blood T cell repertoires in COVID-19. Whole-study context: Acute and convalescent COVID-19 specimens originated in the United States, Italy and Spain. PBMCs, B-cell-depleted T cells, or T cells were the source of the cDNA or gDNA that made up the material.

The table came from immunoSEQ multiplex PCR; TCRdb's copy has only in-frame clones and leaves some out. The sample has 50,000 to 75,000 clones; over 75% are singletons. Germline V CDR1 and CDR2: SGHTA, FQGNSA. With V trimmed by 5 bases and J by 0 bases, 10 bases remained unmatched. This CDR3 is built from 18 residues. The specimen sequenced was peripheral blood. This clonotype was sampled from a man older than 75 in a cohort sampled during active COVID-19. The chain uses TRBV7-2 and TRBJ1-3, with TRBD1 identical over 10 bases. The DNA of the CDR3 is TGTGCCAGCAGCCCGGACAGGGGGTTCGTGAGCTCTGGAAACACCATATATTTT. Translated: CASSPDRGFVSSGNTIYF.